The 11 T cell receptor beta chains presented below share a single source sample, sequenced in a study of shared clonotypes between healthy human individuals. The protocol was immunoSEQ multiplex PCR, while the TCRdb copy is restricted to in-frame clones and leaves out a portion. The data contain millions of clones, more than 80% of them singletons. Input material: naive CD4+ T cells sorted from blood. The sample's subset: CD45RA+ positively selected. All receptors derive from a man younger than 30 in good health.

The V gene is TRBV5-4, the J gene TRBJ1-2; D is uncertain. Germline-derived CDR1 and CDR2 are SGHNT and YYREEE (reference sequence). CDR3 length equals 15 residues. Between the trimmed V and J ends, which lost 0 bases and 2 bases, there was a span of 11 bases. DNA for the CDR3: TGTGCCAGCAGCTTGGCGACTGCGGTAAACTATGGCTACACCTTC. It translates to CASSLATAVNYGYTF.

The chain carries TRBV6-6 and TRBJ1-5; possible D gene TRBD1, 5 bases. This CDR3 has 14 residues. Germline assignment: CDR1 MNHNY and CDR2 SVGAGI (reference sequence). Trimming took 2 bases from V and 5 from J, leaving 10 bases between them. The chain's CDR3 is CASSYGEGHQPQHF. The DNA of the CDR3 is TGTGCCAGCAGTTACGGAGAGGGACATCAGCCCCAGCATTTT.

This clone was seen a single time. V and J are TRBV5-1 and TRBJ1-1; 9 nucleotides match TRBD1. The germline gives CDR1 SGHRS, CDR2 YFSETQ. Unmatched junction bases numbered 3, after V lost 0 bases and J lost 3 bases. The CDR3 covers 15 residues. The CDR3 DNA reads as TGCGCCAGCAGCTTGGTGGGACAGGGACACACTGAAGCTTTCTTT. This encodes CASSLVGQGHTEAFF.

The rearrangement links TRBV6-6 to TRBJ2-5; D unclear. The germline V and J ends were trimmed by 6 bases and 9 bases, with 17 bases remaining between them. The germline V gene has CDR1 MNHNY and CDR2 SVGAGI (reference sequence). There are 13 residues in the CDR3. CDR3 in amino acids: CASSSGSGGAQYF. Here the CDR3 DNA reads TGTGCCAGCAGCTCCGGATCGGGTGGGGCCCAGTACTTC.

In its sample, this clone was seen once. The rearrangement links TRBV28 to TRBJ1-5, with D possibly matching TRBD1 (6 bases). CDR3 length: 13 residues. Trimming stripped 1 base from V and 6 bases from J, with 7 bases between. The germline gives CDR1 MDHEN, CDR2 SYDVKM. The chain's CDR3 is CASSLSGAQPQHF. The DNA for the CDR3 is TGTGCCAGCAGTTTATCAGGGGCTCAGCCCCAGCATTTT.

The chain recombines TRBV27 with TRBJ1-5, with D unclear. Deletions cut 0 bases from V and 6 bases from J, with 6 bases between. Germline loops: CDR1 MNHEY, CDR2 SMNVEV (reference sequence). This CDR3 contains 13 residues. The CDR3 DNA sequence: TGTGCCAGCAGTTTATCGCCACCTCAGCCCCAGCATTTT. It codes for CASSLSPPQPQHF.

This sequence joins TRBV5-1 and TRBJ2-3, with 7 positions matching TRBD1. V shed 3 bases, J shed 8 bases, and the junction held 12 bases outside the gene matches. Germline lookup yields CDR1 SGHRS and CDR2 YFSETQ. There are 15 residues in the CDR3. The CDR3 reads CASSSQDRAGGTQYF. The CDR3 DNA follows: TGCGCCAGCAGCTCCCAAGACAGGGCAGGGGGTACGCAGTATTTT.

This clone was seen once. This sample includes further DNA sequences coding for the same CDR3. V and J are TRBV6-1 and TRBJ1-2; D unclear. Germline V CDR1 and CDR2: MNHNS, SASEGT. The CDR3 runs 12 residues. V was trimmed by 3 bases and J by 4 bases, leaving 6 bases between them. DNA for the CDR3: TGTGCCAGCAGTGATTCGGGCTATGGCTACACCTTC. Protein product: CASSDSGYGYTF.

This clone was observed once. The DNA of the CDR3 is TGTGCCAGCCGAGGCACGAACCCAGCTCAGGGCGGTGGCTACACCTTC. Protein sequence: CASRGTNPAQGGGYTF. The rearrangement uses TRBV28 and TRBJ1-2, with D perhaps matching TRBD1 (5 bases). V was cut by 8 bases and J by 7 bases, with 26 bases left in between. This CDR3 has 16 residues. Germline lookup yields CDR1 MDHEN and CDR2 SYDVKM.

About this clone: Other DNA variants within this sample encode the same CDR3. The chain combines TRBV5-1 with TRBJ2-3, with 9 bases that match TRBD1. The germline CDR1 and CDR2 sequences are SGHRS and YFSETQ. V was pared by 0 bases and J by 4 bases, with 3 bases of the junction left unmatched. The CDR3 extends over 15 amino acids. CDR3 amino acids: CASSLGTGGADTQYF. For the CDR3, the DNA is TGCGCCAGCAGCTTGGGTACAGGGGGCGCAGATACGCAGTATTTT.

V and J are TRBV7-9 and TRBJ1-3; D is uncertain. V was clipped by 5 bases and J by 1 base, with 12 bases between them. Germline lookup yields CDR1 SEHNR and CDR2 FQNEAQ (reference sequence). This CDR3 is built from 15 residues. The CDR3 reads CASSDAPNSGNTIYF. The CDR3 DNA reads TGTGCCAGCAGCGATGCCCCGAATTCTGGAAACACCATATATTTT.